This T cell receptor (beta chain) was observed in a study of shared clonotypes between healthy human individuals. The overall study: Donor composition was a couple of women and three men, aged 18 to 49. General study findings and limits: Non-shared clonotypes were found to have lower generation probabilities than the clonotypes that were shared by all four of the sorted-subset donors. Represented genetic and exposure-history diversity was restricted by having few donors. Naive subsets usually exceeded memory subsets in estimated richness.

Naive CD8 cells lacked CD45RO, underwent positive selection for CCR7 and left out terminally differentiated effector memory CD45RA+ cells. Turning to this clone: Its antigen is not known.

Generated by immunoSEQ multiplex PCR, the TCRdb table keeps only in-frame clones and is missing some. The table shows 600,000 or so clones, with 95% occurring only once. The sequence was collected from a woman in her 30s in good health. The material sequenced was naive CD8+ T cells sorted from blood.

CDR3 loop: CASSLARTGLPGNTIYF. CDR3 bases: TGTGCCAGCAGCTTGGCCAGGACAGGCCTCCCCGGAAACACCATATATTTT. The rearrangement links TRBV5-8 to TRBJ1-3, with 7 bases lining up with TRBD1. The germline CDR1 and CDR2 sequences are SGHTS and YDEGEE. With V trimmed by 0 bases and J by 4 bases, 10 bases remained unmatched. CDR3 length: 17 amino acids. The whole variable domain, remainder taken from reference TRBV5-8 and TRBJ1-3, is EAGVTQSPTHLIKTRGQQATLRCSPISGHTSVYWYQQALGLGLQFLLWYDEGEERNRGNFPPRFSGRQFPNYSSELNVNALELEDSALYLCASSLARTGLPGNTIYFGEGSWLTVV.